The 23 T cell receptor beta chains below all came from one sample that was sequenced in a study of identical twins. One entry per CDR3 protein results from TCRdb running MiXCR on the 5' RACE reads. The sample has around 500,000 distinct CDR3 sequences; 13% to 15% are singletons. This sample also belongs to another study, concerning yellow fever vaccine responses in identical twins.

What was sequenced was CD4+ T cells sorted from blood. All receptors come from a woman between 18 and 29 years old in good health.

Comments on this clonotype: Germline and junction disagree at one end, which may indicate a read error. The gene calls are TRBV28 and TRBJ2-2, with D perhaps matching TRBD2 (5 bases). Germline V gene sequence: CDR1 MDHEN, CDR2 SYDVKM. The CDR3 is 10 amino acids. This chain's CDR3 is CASSTGVLFF. The CDR3 DNA reads as TGTGCCAGCAGTACCGGGGTGCTGTTTTTT.

The V and J genes are TRBV5-1 and TRBJ2-7; possible D gene TRBD1, 6 bases. The V gene lost 5 bases and the J gene lost 3 bases, with 18 bases spanning the gap. Per the germline V gene, CDR1 is SGHRS and CDR2 is YFSETQ. The CDR3 has 15 amino acids. CDR3 DNA sequence: TGCGCCAGCAGTTCACAGGGAGCGTCGGGCTACGAGCAGTACTTC. Translation gives CASSSQGASGYEQYF.

The V gene is TRBV5-1, the J gene TRBJ1-1; no reliable D call. This CDR3 is built from 15 residues. Germline CDR1 and CDR2: SGHRS and YFSETQ. V was cut by 0 bases and J by 1 base, with 10 bases left in between. The CDR3 DNA follows: TGCGCCAGCAGCTTGGATGGTGGCCGGAACACTGAAGCTTTCTTT. It is translated as CASSLDGGRNTEAFF. Combining the CDR3 with reference TRBV5-1 and TRBJ1-1 gives the whole variable domain KAGVTQTPRYLIKTRGQQVTLSCSPISGHRSVSWYQQTPGQGLQFLFEYFSETQRNKGNFPGRFSGRQFSNSRSEMNVSTLELGDSALYLCASSLDGGRNTEAFFGQGTRLTVV.

This chain uses TRBV5-1 with TRBJ2-3; the D is unclear. Trimming left V 7 bases short and J 5 bases short, with 8 bases between. This CDR3 is 11 amino acids long. Germline values: CDR1 SGHRS, CDR2 YFSETQ. The CDR3 protein is CASLKGDTQYF. The CDR3 DNA reads TGCGCCAGCCTCAAGGGAGATACGCAGTATTTT.

In its sample, this clonotype was seen a few times. The J gene is TRBJ1-2, the V gene TRBV7-2; no clear D. This CDR3 is 13 amino acids long. V was trimmed by 2 bases and J by 4 bases, leaving 8 bases between them. Germline CDR1 reads SGHTA; CDR2 reads FQGNSA. CDR3 in DNA: TGTGCCAGCAGCTTAAAGGCAGCCTATGGCTACACCTTC. It specifies CASSLKAAYGYTF.

The chain couples TRBV11-3 to TRBJ2-1; maybe TRBD1 (5 bases). This CDR3 comprises 16 residues. Between the trimmed V and J ends, which lost 5 bases and 2 bases, there was a span of 16 bases. Germline CDR1 is SGHNT and CDR2 is YENEEA. The CDR3 protein is CASSAKGKGTYNEQFF. The CDR3 region has the DNA TGTGCCAGCAGCGCGAAGGGAAAGGGGACCTACAATGAGCAGTTCTTC.

This clonotype was seen a handful of times. The V gene is TRBV20-1, the J gene TRBJ2-1; D ambiguous. V was trimmed by 0 bases and J by 0 bases, leaving 6 bases between them. CDR1 and CDR2 from the germline V gene are DFQATT and SNEGSKA (reference sequence). This CDR3 has 14 amino acids. Here the CDR3 DNA reads TGCAGTGCTAGAGAGCCAGTCTCCTACAATGAGCAGTTCTTC. It encodes CSAREPVSYNEQFF.

The chain links TRBV7-2 to TRBJ2-7; 10 bases are shared with TRBD2. This CDR3 has 15 amino acids. Germline V gives CDR1 SGHTA, CDR2 FQGNSA. Trimming removed 1 base from V and 13 bases from J; junction bases left unmatched: 13. The CDR3 protein is CASSLGGTSAPTSYF. CDR3 bases: TGTGCCAGCAGCTTAGGCGGGACTAGCGCCCCTACGAGCTACTTC.

This clonotype was seen more than once but under ten times. The chain links TRBV27 to TRBJ2-7; TRBD1 might be the D (6 bases). The CDR3 totals 14 residues. Trimming pared 6 bases from V and 4 bases from J, leaving 16 bases between. Germline assignment: CDR1 MNHEY and CDR2 SMNVEV (reference sequence). The CDR3: CASRFTAQGYEQYF. CDR3 bases: TGTGCCAGCAGGTTTACTGCCCAGGGGTACGAGCAGTACTTC.

This clonotype has a count of ten or more. This rearrangement joins TRBV28 to TRBJ2-2; 8 bases match TRBD2. Germline values: CDR1 MDHEN, CDR2 SYDVKM. The CDR3 loop spans 15 amino acids. Trimming removed 3 bases from V and 4 bases from J; junction bases left unmatched: 4. The DNA of the CDR3 is TGTGCCAGCAGTTTTCGGGGGGGGCCCACCGGGGAGCTGTTTTTT. Translating gives CASSFRGGPTGELFF.

This clonotype was picked up a small number of times. This rearrangement joins TRBV20-1 to TRBJ2-1; TRBD2 might be the D (6 bases). The germline gives CDR1 DFQATT, CDR2 SNEGSKA (reference sequence). Trimming pared 3 bases from V and 8 bases from J, leaving 8 bases between. The CDR3 is 11 amino acids. For the CDR3, the DNA is TGCAGTGCTAGCGGGAGCTATGAGCAGTTCTTC. Its translation: CSASGSYEQFF.

The chain recombines TRBV19 with TRBJ1-5; TRBD1 is a possible D gene (6 bases). V lost 6 bases to trimming and J lost 6 bases, with 15 bases between them. The CDR3 has 14 residues. CDR1 is LNHDA, CDR2 SQIVND, per germline (reference sequence). The CDR3 sequence: CASRQGGGSQPQHF. The CDR3 region has the DNA TGTGCCAGTAGACAAGGAGGGGGGAGTCAGCCCCAGCATTTT.

The chain joins TRBV6-6 to TRBJ2-1; 10 bases are shared with TRBD2. From germline, CDR1 is MNHNY and CDR2 SVGAGI (reference sequence). V lost 10 bases and J lost 7; bases outside the gene matches: 4. CDR3 size: 12 residues. The CDR3 sequence is CATRTSGNEQFF. DNA for the CDR3: TGTGCCACGAGGACTAGCGGTAATGAGCAGTTCTTC.

In this sample, this clonotype turned up a few times. The chain recombines TRBV7-9 with TRBJ2-4, with D possibly being TRBD1 (7 bases). CDR1 is SEHNR, CDR2 FQNEAQ, per germline (reference sequence). Trimming shortened V by 1 base and J by 4 bases, and 14 bases separated the two germline ends. The CDR3 totals 16 residues. CDR3 sequence (DNA): TGTGCCAGCAGCTTAGTGACGGCGGGACAGAAAAACATTCAGTACTTC. Residues: CASSLVTAGQKNIQYF.

This clonotype was found a few times. The CDR3 spells CSARTSGATGELFF. CDR3 nucleotides: TGCAGTGCACGGACTAGCGGGGCCACCGGGGAGCTGTTTTTT. The gene calls are TRBV20-1 and TRBJ2-2; 12 bases map to TRBD2. CDR3 length: 14 residues. Germline-derived CDR1 and CDR2 are DFQATT and SNEGSKA (reference sequence). Trimming took 6 bases from V and 4 from J; bases not matched to a gene: 3.

This chain connects TRBV12-2 to TRBJ2-7; the D call TRBD1 from the table was never checked on the DNA. TRBV12-2 is a documented pseudogene. The CDR3 sequence is 15 residues long. The DNA for the CDR3 is TGTGCAAGTCTCACAATTAGCCGCCCCTCCTACGAGCAGTACTTC. The encoded protein is CASLTISRPSYEQYF.

This chain links TRBV10-2 with TRBJ2-3; D possibly corresponds to TRBD1 (5 bases). The germline gives CDR1 WSHSY, CDR2 SAAADI. V lost 3 bases and J lost 5, with 15 bases in between. The CDR3 loop spans 15 amino acids. The CDR3 reads CASSDTFGQGDTQYF. The CDR3 DNA reads as TGCGCCAGCAGTGACACCTTCGGGCAGGGAGATACGCAGTATTTT.

The rearrangement uses TRBV11-2 and TRBJ2-1, with TRBD2 identical over 7 bases. CDR1 is SGHAT and CDR2 is FQNNGV in the germline V gene. V shed 0 bases, J shed 3 bases, and the junction held 8 bases outside the gene matches. This CDR3 contains 17 residues. The chain's CDR3 is CASSLDLASGLYNEQFF. In DNA form, the CDR3 reads TGTGCCAGCAGCTTAGATCTGGCTAGCGGACTCTACAATGAGCAGTTCTTC.

This rearrangement joins TRBV20-1 to TRBJ2-5; a possible D gene is TRBD2 (7 bases). Germline V gene lookup returns CDR1 DFQATT and CDR2 SNEGSKA (reference sequence). The V gene lost 4 bases and the J gene lost 6 bases, with 9 bases spanning the gap. The CDR3 has 11 residues. CDR3 in amino acids: CSAIGGQTQYF. The DNA of the CDR3 is TGCAGTGCTATCGGGGGGCAGACCCAGTACTTC.

The rearrangement joins TRBV4-1 to TRBJ2-7; 8 nucleotides agree with TRBD1. V lost 3 bases and J lost 1; bases outside the gene matches: 8. Germline CDR1 and CDR2: MGHRA and YSYEKL. The CDR3 has 16 residues. The CDR3 is CASSHPPGQASYEQYF. In nucleotides, the CDR3 is TGCGCCAGCAGCCACCCACCGGGACAGGCTTCCTACGAGCAGTACTTC.

The table lists this clonotype with many counts. The gene calls are TRBV10-3 and TRBJ2-5; D is uncertain. Germline CDR1 ENHRY, CDR2 SYGVKD. Trimming stripped 2 bases from V and 6 bases from J, with 7 bases between. CDR3 length: 12 amino acids. CDR3 in amino acids: CAISEARQTQYF. The CDR3 nucleotides read TGTGCCATCAGTGAGGCCCGACAGACCCAGTACTTC.

This clonotype was counted a single time. The chain has TRBV6-2 or TRBV6-3 and TRBJ2-1, with D perhaps TRBD1 (6 bases). Germline CDR1 is MNHEY and CDR2 is SVGEGT. CDR3 length: 12 residues. Trimming took off 8 bases at V and 13 bases at J, with 18 bases between the two ends. The CDR3 loop reads CASGQPYGEQFF. CDR3 DNA: TGTGCCAGCGGACAGCCGTATGGTGAACAGTTCTTC.

This clonotype has a handful of counts. The rearrangement links TRBV29-1 to TRBJ2-5; 14 bases align to TRBD2. CDR3 length: 15 amino acids. V dropped 7 bases and J dropped 5; count of bases not matched to a gene: 9. Germline values: CDR1 SQVTM, CDR2 ANQGSEA. In DNA form, the CDR3 reads TGCAGCGCTAGGGGGACTAGCGGGAGTCGGGAGACCCAGTACTTC. Translating gives CSARGTSGSRETQYF.